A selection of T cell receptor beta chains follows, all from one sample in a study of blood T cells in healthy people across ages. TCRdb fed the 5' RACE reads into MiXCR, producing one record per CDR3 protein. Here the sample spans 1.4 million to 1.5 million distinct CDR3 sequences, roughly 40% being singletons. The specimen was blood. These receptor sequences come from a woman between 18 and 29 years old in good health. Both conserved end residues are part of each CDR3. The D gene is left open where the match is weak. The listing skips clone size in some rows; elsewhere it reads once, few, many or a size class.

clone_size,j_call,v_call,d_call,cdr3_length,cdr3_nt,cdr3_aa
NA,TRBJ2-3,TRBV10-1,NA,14,TGCGCCAGCAGCCAAATGGGGCCCACAGATACGCAGTATTTT,CASSQMGPTDTQYF
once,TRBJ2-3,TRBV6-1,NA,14,TGTGCCAGCAGTGAAATGATAGCGCCAGATACGCAGTATTTT,CASSEMIAPDTQYF
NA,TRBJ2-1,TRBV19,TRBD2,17,TGTGCCAGTAGTATTGGTGGCCTAGCGGACTCCTACAATGAGCAGTTCTTC,CASSIGGLADSYNEQFF
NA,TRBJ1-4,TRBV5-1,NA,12,TGCGCCAGCAGTACCGACGGTGAAAAACTGTTTTTT,CASSTDGEKLFF
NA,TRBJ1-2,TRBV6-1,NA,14,TGTGCCAGCAGCGATCTGGGACCTCCCTATGGCTACACCTTC,CASSDLGPPYGYTF
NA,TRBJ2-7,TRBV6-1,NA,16,TGTGCCAGCAGTGACAAAAACAGGGATTCAATTTACGAGCAGTACTTC,CASSDKNRDSIYEQYF
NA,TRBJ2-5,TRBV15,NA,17,TGTGCCACCAGCACCTACCGCTCGGGACCGTACCAAGAGACCCAGTACTTC,CATSTYRSGPYQETQYF
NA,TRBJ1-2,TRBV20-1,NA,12,TGCAGTGCTAGATGGGAGATCTATGGCTACACCTTC,CSARWEIYGYTF
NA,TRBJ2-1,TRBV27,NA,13,TGTGCCAGCAGTTTGACCGGGACAACTCAGCAGTTCTTC,CASSLTGTTQQFF
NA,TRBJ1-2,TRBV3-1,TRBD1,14,TGTGCCAGCAGCTTTCGGACAGGGCACTATGGCTACACCTTC,CASSFRTGHYGYTF
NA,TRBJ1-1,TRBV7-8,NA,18,TGTGCCAGCAGCTTAAGGAGGAGGGACCGGTATATGAACACTGAAGCTTTCTTT,CASSLRRRDRYMNTEAFF
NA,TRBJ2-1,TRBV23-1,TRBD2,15,TGCGCCAGCAGTAAGCGGGAGGGCCAAGGGAATGAGCAGTTCTTC,CASSKREGQGNEQFF
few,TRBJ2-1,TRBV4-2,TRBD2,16,TGTGCCAGCAGCCAAGCGGTAGCGGGGGTTTACAATGAGCAGTTCTTC,CASSQAVAGVYNEQFF
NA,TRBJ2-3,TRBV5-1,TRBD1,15,TGCGCCAGCAGCTTGGGGGGACAGGCCAGCGATACGCAGTATTTT,CASSLGGQASDTQYF
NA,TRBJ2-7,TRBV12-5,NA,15,TGTGCTAGTGGTCACTGGGGACTGGGGACTTACGAGCAGTACTTC,CASGHWGLGTYEQYF
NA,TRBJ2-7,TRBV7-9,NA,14,TGTGCCAGCAGCACCCCCGCAGGTGGCTACGAGCAGTACTTC,CASSTPAGGYEQYF
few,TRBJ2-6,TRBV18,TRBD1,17,TGTGCCAGCTCACCGCAGGGACAGAACTCTGGGGCCAACGTCCTGACTTTC,CASSPQGQNSGANVLTF
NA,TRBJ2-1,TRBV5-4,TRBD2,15,TGTGCCAGCAGCTTGGCGGTAGCGGGAAGCAATGAGCAGTTCTTC,CASSLAVAGSNEQFF
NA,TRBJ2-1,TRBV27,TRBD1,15,TGTGCCAGCAGTTTATCTGCCAGGGGGCGGAATGAGCAGTTCTTC,CASSLSARGRNEQFF